Below, 18 T cell receptor beta chains from the same sample are listed, as sequenced in a study of human T cells and chemical hapten exposure listed by TCRdb under 2021. The library was produced with RACE. The data were produced on a NextSeq 500. The public reads were quality trimmed at Q25 with fastp and then assembled into clones with MiXCR by TCRdb, keeping productive beta chains. Identical CDR3 protein sequences are pooled into one entry, listed with their most common genes and DNA. The sample table holds around 110,000 distinct CDR3 sequences, of which 9.5% to 13% were seen once. Together, the top ten hold over 1.1% of the sample. Reading the label with the study, this specimen's time point is: patch test 1, 2 weeks after DPC sensitization. The treatment or condition label corresponds to: therapeutic diphenylcyclopropenone sensitization with weekly scalp DPC. This sample comprised whole blood, obtained in connection with sensitization to the hapten diphenylcyclopropenone (DPC). Receptors originate from a woman aged 45-60 years with alopecia areata. Some clones in this sample may be carry-over from other donors' samples.

The chain links TRBV28 to TRBJ1-5, with D unresolved. Per the germline V gene, CDR1 is MDHEN and CDR2 is SYDVKM. The germline V and J ends were trimmed by 6 bases and 8 bases, with 20 bases remaining between them. The CDR3 spans 15 residues. The CDR3 sequence is CASSSAARILEPQHF. The CDR3 nucleotides read TGTGCCAGCAGCTCGGCTGCGAGGATTTTGGAGCCCCAGCATTTT.

There are many counts of this clonotype. This sequence joins TRBV29-1 and TRBJ2-7; the D gene is possibly TRBD2 (6 bases). The CDR3 spans 14 residues. V was shortened by 4 bases and J by 3 bases, with 16 bases between the two germline ends. Germline assignment: CDR1 SQVTM and CDR2 ANQGSEA. The CDR3 loop reads CSVGIGSGSYEQYF. The CDR3 nucleotides are TGCAGCGTTGGGATCGGTTCCGGGAGCTACGAGCAGTACTTC.

This clonotype showed up just a few times. The V and J genes are TRBV7-6 and TRBJ2-7, with 7 nucleotides matching TRBD1. Germline assignment: CDR1 SGHVS and CDR2 FNYEAQ. After removal of 5 bases from V and 1 base from J, the junction contained 5 bases not matched to a gene. The CDR3 runs to 14 residues. DNA of the CDR3: TGTGCCAGCAGCCCAGGGACAGAGTCCTACGAGCAGTACTTC. It specifies CASSPGTESYEQYF.

This clonotype was seen many times. J is TRBJ2-1 and V is TRBV29-1; D might be TRBD2 (5 bases). The CDR3 covers 11 residues. The germline V and J ends were trimmed by 7 bases and 9 bases, with 13 bases remaining between them. Germline CDR1 SQVTM, CDR2 ANQGSEA. The CDR3 loop reads CSARGPLEQFF. CDR3 coding DNA: TGCAGCGCCCGGGGTCCTCTTGAGCAGTTCTTC.

This clonotype has ten or more counts. This chain links TRBV11-2 with TRBJ2-1; D possibly uses TRBD1 or TRBD2 (5 bases each). The germline V gene has CDR1 SGHAT and CDR2 FQNNGV. Trimming removed 6 bases from V and 8 bases from J, with 17 bases in between. The CDR3 extends over 14 amino acids. CDR3 sequence (DNA): TGTGCCAGCAGTAGGGACCTCGAGAACGATGAGCAGTTCTTC. It specifies CASSRDLENDEQFF.

V gene TRBV11-2 combines with J gene TRBJ1-4, with D uncertain. Trimming left V 2 bases short and J 1 base short, with 11 bases between. There are 16 residues in the CDR3. CDR1 and CDR2 (germline): SGHAT, FQNNGV. In nucleotides, the CDR3 is TGTGCCAGCAGCTTAATGGGCGGAGGAACTAATGAAAAACTGTTTTTT. This translates into CASSLMGGGTNEKLFF.

The chain joins TRBV6-1 to TRBJ1-5, with D perhaps matching TRBD1 (5 bases). Trimming removed 2 bases from V and 5 bases from J, with 25 bases in between. Germline V CDR1 and CDR2: MNHNS, SASEGT. The length of the CDR3 is 19 residues. The CDR3 protein is CASSEMGGTLTAFHQPQHF. In DNA, the CDR3 is TGTGCCAGCAGTGAAATGGGGGGGACTCTGACAGCGTTTCATCAGCCCCAGCATTTT.

V gene TRBV18 combines with J gene TRBJ2-5; D is ambiguous. CDR1 and CDR2 (germline): KGHSH, LQKENI. This CDR3 region has 13 residues. V was clipped by 0 bases and J by 0 bases, with 2 bases between them. CDR3 sequence reads: CASSPPNQETQYF. The CDR3 DNA reads TGTGCCAGCTCACCACCTAACCAAGAGACCCAGTACTTC. Using reference TRBV18 and TRBJ2-5 for the parts outside the CDR3, the full variable domain is NAGVMQNPRHLVRRRGQEARLRCSPMKGHSHVYWYRQLPEEGLKFMVYLQKENIIDESGMPKERFSAEFPKEGPSILRIQQVVRGDSAAYFCASSPPNQETQYFGPGTRLLVL.

This chain connects TRBV7-2 to TRBJ2-3; 7 nucleotides match TRBD2. Germline V gene data show CDR1 as SGHTA and CDR2 as FQGNSA. This CDR3 spans 12 amino acids. V gave up 1 base and J gave up 10 bases; unmatched junction bases: 2. The CDR3 coding sequence is TGTGCCAGCAGCTTAGGACTAGCTCCGCAGTATTTT. This encodes CASSLGLAPQYF. The full variable domain, with the rest looked up from reference TRBV7-2 and TRBJ2-3, is GAGVSQSPSNKVTEKGKDVELRCDPISGHTALYWYRQSLGQGLEFLIYFQGNSAPDKSGLPSDRFSAERTGGSVSTLTIQRTQQEDSAVYLCASSLGLAPQYFGPGTRLTVL.

About this clonotype itself: In this CDR3 the conserved last residue, phenylalanine or tryptophan, is missing, so a read error is likely. No DNA is shown, since the ends of the CDR3 on it are uncertain; the CDR3 is the one TCRdb lists. The gene calls are TRBV11-3 and TRBJ2-7; the DNA was not used to check the table's D call, TRBD1. Germline CDR1 and CDR2: SGHNT and YENEEA. The CDR3 is 10 amino acids long, termini counted. CDR3 sequence: CAYPEGWPRG.

Points on this clonotype: This may be a read error: a much more frequent sequence differs by one nucleotide. V and J are TRBV21-1 and TRBJ1-2; the table calls TRBD1, which could not be checked here. TRBV21-1 is described as a pseudogene. The length of the CDR3 is 16 residues. CDR3 bases: TGTGCCAGCAGCAAAGCGCTGGGCAGGGAATTCGATTGCTACACCTTC. Translated, it gives CASSKALGREFDCYTF.

This clonotype was seen a few times. V and J are TRBV18 and TRBJ1-5, with 7 positions matching TRBD1. Germline lookup yields CDR1 KGHSH and CDR2 LQKENI. The CDR3 totals 17 residues. V was pared by 0 bases and J by 4 bases, with 9 bases of the junction left unmatched. The CDR3 DNA is TGTGCCAGCTCACCACCGGGTTCTGGGACAGCAAATCAGCCCCAGCATTTT. It codes for CASSPPGSGTANQPQHF.

In its sample, this clonotype was seen a few times. The V and J genes are TRBV28 and TRBJ1-2; D unclear. CDR3 length equals 14 residues. Germline values: CDR1 MDHEN, CDR2 SYDVKM. The V end was cut by 2 bases, the J end by 5 bases, with 12 bases between. CDR3 residues: CASSLVGSSYGYTF. CDR3 coding DNA: TGTGCCAGCAGTTTAGTCGGGTCTTCTTATGGCTACACCTTC.

There are many counts of this clonotype. The chain has TRBV28 and TRBJ2-7, with D maybe TRBD2 (5 bases). Deletions cut 4 bases from V and 2 bases from J, with 9 bases between. This CDR3 region has 13 residues. Per germline, CDR1 MDHEN and CDR2 SYDVKM. CDR3 loop: CASSYEGAYEQYF. CDR3 nucleotide sequence: TGTGCCAGCAGTTATGAGGGCGCCTACGAGCAGTACTTC. The full variable domain, in which reference TRBV28 and TRBJ2-7 provide the parts outside the CDR3, is DVKVTQSSRYLVKRTGEKVFLECVQDMDHENMFWYRQDPGLGLRLIYFSYDVKMKEKGDIPEGYSVSREKKERFSLILESASTNQTSMYLCASSYEGAYEQYFGPGTRLTVT.

This rearrangement joins TRBV6-2 or TRBV6-3 to TRBJ1-5; D not certain. Trimming took off 2 bases at V and 7 bases at J, with 6 bases between the two ends. This CDR3 is 12 amino acids long. CDR1 and CDR2 from the germline V gene are MNHEY and SVGEGT. CDR3 sequence reads: CASSYPEQPQHF. As DNA, the CDR3 is TGTGCCAGCAGTTACCCGGAACAGCCCCAGCATTTT.

This clonotype was detected a few times. The gene calls are TRBV9 and TRBJ2-1; D is perhaps TRBD1 (6 bases). This CDR3 has 15 residues. V was pared by 0 bases and J by 7 bases, with 14 bases between. Germline CDR1 SGDLS, CDR2 YYNGEE. The CDR3 coding sequence is TGTGCCAGCAGCGTAGTAACAGGGTCTATGAATGAGCAGTTCTTC. Protein product: CASSVVTGSMNEQFF.

This clonotype was recorded a few times. The rearrangement links TRBV29-1 to TRBJ2-7; TRBD1 or TRBD2 may be the D gene (5 bases each). From germline, CDR1 is SQVTM and CDR2 ANQGSEA. Trimming shortened V by 7 bases and J by 3 bases, and 13 bases separated the two germline ends. This CDR3 is built from 12 residues. The CDR3 DNA reads as TGCAGCGCCCTTATTGGGGGCTACGAGCAGTACTTC. This sequence encodes CSALIGGYEQYF.

The chain combines TRBV6-5 with TRBJ2-1; 7 nucleotides align to TRBD1. Germline CDR1 MNHEY, CDR2 SVGAGI. The CDR3 has 17 amino acids. Trimming took 0 bases from V and 5 from J; bases not matched to a gene: 10. The CDR3 DNA sequence: TGTGCCAGCAGTTACTCCCACGACAGGGTTATTAACAATGAGCAGTTCTTC. It yields the protein CASSYSHDRVINNEQFF.